A selection of T cell receptor beta chains follows, all from one sample in a study of blood T cell repertoires in COVID-19. Data came from immunoSEQ multiplex PCR; TCRdb stores just in-frame clones and leaves some out. The sample contains under 400,000 clones, 70% to 90% of which appear only once. The specimen was peripheral blood. The receptor set was obtained from a woman aged 25 to 39 with COVID-19, enrolled during active disease. Both conserved end residues are part of each CDR3. A D gene is named only where the DNA matches it firmly. Some rows have no size entry. The others give once, few or many, or a class for an expanded clone.

clone_size: once; v_call: TRBV7-2; d_call: .; j_call: TRBJ2-4; cdr3_aa: CASSAGLRTLAKNIQYF; cdr3_nt: TGTGCCAGCAGCGCCGGACTGAGGACTTTAGCCAAAAACATTCAGTACTTC
clone_size: .; v_call: TRBV19; d_call: TRBD2; j_call: TRBJ2-1; cdr3_aa: CASSILSSGTINEQFF; cdr3_nt: TGTGCCAGTAGTATACTCAGCTCCGGGACTATCAATGAGCAGTTCTTC
clone_size: .; v_call: TRBV7-2; d_call: TRBD2; j_call: TRBJ2-1; cdr3_aa: CASSSRGLALYNEQFF; cdr3_nt: TGTGCCAGCAGCTCGAGGGGACTAGCGCTATACAATGAGCAGTTCTTC
clone_size: .; v_call: TRBV12-5; d_call: .; j_call: TRBJ2-3; cdr3_aa: CASGLQVGVGTDTQYF; cdr3_nt: TGTGCTAGTGGTCTCCAAGTGGGAGTGGGCACAGATACGCAGTATTTT
clone_size: .; v_call: TRBV6-6; d_call: .; j_call: TRBJ2-5; cdr3_aa: CASRVGGGGETQYF; cdr3_nt: TGTGCCAGCAGAGTGGGCGGAGGAGGGGAGACCCAGTACTTC
clone_size: .; v_call: TRBV4-3; d_call: TRBD1; j_call: TRBJ2-3; cdr3_aa: CASSQWDRGKSYRTDTQYF; cdr3_nt: TGCGCCAGCAGCCAATGGGACAGGGGGAAGTCGTATCGCACAGATACGCAGTATTTT
clone_size: .; v_call: TRBV3-1/TRBV3-2; d_call: TRBD1; j_call: TRBJ1-2; cdr3_aa: CASSQEWTGSNYGYTF; cdr3_nt: TGTGCCAGCAGCCAAGAGTGGACAGGCAGTAACTATGGCTACACCTTC
clone_size: few; v_call: TRBV30; d_call: TRBD2; j_call: TRBJ2-1; cdr3_aa: CAWSSPGLGHNEQFF; cdr3_nt: TGTGCCTGGAGCTCGCCCGGACTAGGGCATAATGAGCAGTTCTTC
clone_size: .; v_call: TRBV19; d_call: .; j_call: TRBJ2-1; cdr3_aa: CASTMRNEQFF; cdr3_nt: TGTGCCAGTACCATGAGGAATGAGCAGTTCTTC
clone_size: once; v_call: TRBV5-8; d_call: .; j_call: TRBJ2-3; cdr3_aa: CASNSGTTDSTDTQYF; cdr3_nt: TGTGCCAGCAATTCCGGGACAACGGACAGCACAGATACGCAGTATTTT
clone_size: .; v_call: TRBV2; d_call: .; j_call: TRBJ2-1; cdr3_aa: CASSGYSYNEQFF; cdr3_nt: TGTGCCAGCAGTGGGTACAGCTACAATGAGCAGTTCTTC
clone_size: .; v_call: TRBV6-4; d_call: .; j_call: TRBJ2-3; cdr3_aa: CASSDKRSTDTQYF; cdr3_nt: TGTGCCAGCAGTGACAAGCGCAGCACAGATACGCAGTATTTT
clone_size: .; v_call: TRBV6-5; d_call: TRBD2; j_call: TRBJ2-5; cdr3_aa: CASSSTSGSFETQYF; cdr3_nt: TGTGCCAGCAGTTCTACTAGCGGGAGTTTTGAGACCCAGTACTTC
clone_size: once; v_call: TRBV28; d_call: .; j_call: TRBJ1-4; cdr3_aa: CASSSPEGGRNEKLFF; cdr3_nt: TGTGCCAGCAGTTCCCCGGAGGGGGGGAGGAATGAAAAACTGTTTTTT
clone_size: few; v_call: TRBV9; d_call: TRBD1; j_call: TRBJ2-7; cdr3_aa: CASNPPGTGEEKGYEQYF; cdr3_nt: TGTGCCAGTAACCCCCCCGGGACAGGGGAAGAGAAAGGGTACGAGCAGTACTTC
clone_size: .; v_call: TRBV5-4; d_call: .; j_call: TRBJ2-7; cdr3_aa: CASETGYEQYF; cdr3_nt: TGTGCCAGCGAAACGGGCTACGAGCAGTACTTC
clone_size: .; v_call: TRBV10-2; d_call: .; j_call: TRBJ2-5; cdr3_aa: CASSDGQRQETQYF; cdr3_nt: TGCGCCAGCAGTGATGGGCAGAGACAAGAGACCCAGTACTTC
clone_size: .; v_call: TRBV10-3; d_call: .; j_call: TRBJ1-1; cdr3_aa: CAISDGGGETEAFF; cdr3_nt: TGTGCCATCAGTGACGGCGGAGGGGAAACTGAAGCTTTCTTT
clone_size: .; v_call: TRBV4-1; d_call: .; j_call: TRBJ2-2; cdr3_aa: CASSQGQNTNTGELFF; cdr3_nt: TGCGCCAGCAGCCAAGGACAGAATACGAACACCGGGGAGCTGTTTTTT
clone_size: few; v_call: TRBV28; d_call: .; j_call: TRBJ1-4; cdr3_aa: CASSPPQGHKEKLFF; cdr3_nt: TGTGCCAGCAGTCCCCCACAGGGCCATAAAGAAAAACTGTTTTTT
clone_size: .; v_call: TRBV6-1; d_call: TRBD2; j_call: TRBJ2-1; cdr3_aa: CASSEESTGTSGGMVQFF; cdr3_nt: TGTGCCAGCAGTGAAGAGTCCACCGGGACTAGCGGTGGAATGGTGCAGTTCTTC
clone_size: .; v_call: TRBV4-2; d_call: TRBD2; j_call: TRBJ2-3; cdr3_aa: CASSPRTSGSSTDTQYF; cdr3_nt: TGTGCCAGCAGCCCCCGGACTAGCGGAAGCTCCACAGATACGCAGTATTTT
clone_size: few; v_call: TRBV5-5; d_call: TRBD2; j_call: TRBJ2-2; cdr3_aa: CASSLNLAGAPGGELFF; cdr3_nt: TGTGCCAGCAGCTTGAACCTAGCGGGAGCCCCAGGGGGGGAGCTGTTTTTT
clone_size: once; v_call: TRBV9; d_call: .; j_call: TRBJ2-2; cdr3_aa: CASSPSGEGANTGELFF; cdr3_nt: TGTGCCAGCAGCCCAAGCGGGGAGGGGGCGAACACCGGGGAGCTGTTTTTT
clone_size: .; v_call: TRBV5-4; d_call: TRBD2; j_call: TRBJ2-2; cdr3_aa: CASSLGRPGLAGGDGELFF; cdr3_nt: TGTGCCAGCAGCTTGGGCCGACCGGGACTAGCGGGAGGGGACGGGGAGCTGTTTTTT
clone_size: once; v_call: TRBV6-5; d_call: TRBD1; j_call: TRBJ1-2; cdr3_aa: CASSYDIGQGNYGYTF; cdr3_nt: TGTGCCAGCAGTTACGATATCGGACAGGGCAACTATGGCTACACCTTC
clone_size: .; v_call: TRBV2; d_call: TRBD1; j_call: TRBJ2-7; cdr3_aa: CASSATGGSLYF; cdr3_nt: TGTGCCAGCAGTGCTACAGGGGGCTCCCTGTACTTC
clone_size: .; v_call: TRBV9; d_call: .; j_call: TRBJ1-2; cdr3_aa: CASSVGDLADGYTF; cdr3_nt: TGTGCCAGCAGCGTAGGGGACTTGGCTGATGGCTACACCTTC
clone_size: few; v_call: TRBV4-3; d_call: TRBD1; j_call: TRBJ2-7; cdr3_aa: CASSQVGQGASYEQYF; cdr3_nt: TGCGCCAGCAGCCAAGTAGGACAGGGGGCATCCTACGAGCAGTACTTC
clone_size: .; v_call: TRBV28; d_call: TRBD1; j_call: TRBJ2-2; cdr3_aa: CASSWDRGTGELFF; cdr3_nt: TGTGCCAGCAGCTGGGACAGGGGAACCGGGGAGCTGTTTTTT
clone_size: .; v_call: TRBV5-1; d_call: TRBD2; j_call: TRBJ2-7; cdr3_aa: CASSPGGAGVYEQYF; cdr3_nt: TGCGCCAGCAGCCCGGGAGGAGCGGGAGTTTACGAGCAGTACTTC
clone_size: .; v_call: TRBV19; d_call: TRBD1; j_call: TRBJ1-2; cdr3_aa: CASSTNRGKGGYTF; cdr3_nt: TGTGCCAGTAGTACCAACAGGGGGAAGGGCGGCTACACCTTC
clone_size: .; v_call: TRBV28; d_call: .; j_call: TRBJ1-2; cdr3_aa: CASSLNSFYGYTF; cdr3_nt: TGTGCCAGCAGTTTGAACAGTTTCTATGGCTACACCTTC
clone_size: .; v_call: TRBV7-9; d_call: .; j_call: TRBJ2-5; cdr3_aa: CASSPIGSGGETQYF; cdr3_nt: TGTGCCAGCAGCCCTATTGGGAGTGGAGGCGAGACCCAGTACTTC
clone_size: many; v_call: TRBV5-1; d_call: .; j_call: TRBJ2-1; cdr3_aa: CASSLPSANNEQFF; cdr3_nt: TGCGCCAGCAGCTTGCCTAGCGCCAACAATGAGCAGTTCTTC
clone_size: .; v_call: TRBV6-5; d_call: TRBD1; j_call: TRBJ2-7; cdr3_aa: CASSYSSHRGVEQYF; cdr3_nt: TGTGCCAGCAGTTACTCGAGTCACAGGGGGGTCGAGCAGTACTTC
clone_size: .; v_call: TRBV10-3; d_call: TRBD2; j_call: TRBJ2-2; cdr3_aa: CAIPMTSGSGELFF; cdr3_nt: TGTGCCATCCCGATGACTAGCGGGAGTGGGGAGCTGTTTTTT
clone_size: .; v_call: TRBV12-3/TRBV12-4; d_call: .; j_call: TRBJ2-7; cdr3_aa: CASSLGADYEQYF; cdr3_nt: TGTGCCAGCAGTCTTGGGGCAGACTACGAGCAGTACTTC
clone_size: .; v_call: TRBV7-2; d_call: TRBD2; j_call: TRBJ2-3; cdr3_aa: CASSSRLAGMDTQYF; cdr3_nt: TGTGCCAGCAGCTCCCGACTAGCGGGAATGGATACGCAGTATTTT
clone_size: .; v_call: TRBV6-4; d_call: TRBD1; j_call: TRBJ2-2; cdr3_aa: CASSTGQTTGELFF; cdr3_nt: TGTGCCAGCAGCACGGGACAGACCACCGGGGAGCTGTTTTTT
clone_size: .; v_call: TRBV7-9; d_call: TRBD2; j_call: TRBJ2-1; cdr3_aa: CASSSSGRVSGYNEQFF; cdr3_nt: TGTGCCAGCAGCTCAAGCGGGAGGGTGTCGGGATACAATGAGCAGTTCTTC
clone_size: .; v_call: TRBV24-1; d_call: .; j_call: TRBJ2-3; cdr3_aa: CATSEPGGTDTQYF; cdr3_nt: TGTGCCACCAGTGAGCCGGGAGGCACAGATACGCAGTATTTT
clone_size: few; v_call: TRBV6-5; d_call: TRBD2; j_call: TRBJ2-7; cdr3_aa: CASSYRRGREYEQYF; cdr3_nt: TGTGCCAGCAGTTACCGTCGCGGGAGGGAGTACGAGCAGTACTTC
clone_size: .; v_call: TRBV18; d_call: .; j_call: TRBJ1-2; cdr3_aa: CASSQTGSDGYTF; cdr3_nt: TGTGCCAGCTCACAGACAGGTTCGGATGGCTACACCTTC
clone_size: .; v_call: TRBV11-2; d_call: .; j_call: TRBJ2-7; cdr3_aa: CASSLGPSYEQYF; cdr3_nt: TGTGCCAGCAGCTTAGGTCCTTCCTACGAGCAGTACTTC
clone_size: .; v_call: TRBV7-9; d_call: TRBD1; j_call: TRBJ1-6; cdr3_aa: CASSSGQANSPLHF; cdr3_nt: TGTGCCAGCAGCTCGGGACAGGCAAATTCACCCCTCCACTTT
clone_size: once; v_call: TRBV6-5; d_call: .; j_call: TRBJ2-2; cdr3_aa: CASSYSDAAAGELFF; cdr3_nt: TGTGCCAGCAGTTATTCCGACGCGGCGGCCGGGGAGCTGTTTTTT